This TCR beta chain is from a study of response to subunit inactivated influenza vaccine. Study outcomes and limitations: The authors proposed limited new T cell recruitment per seasonal influenza vaccination.

CDR1 is SGHRS, CDR2 YFSETQ, per germline. V dropped 5 bases and J dropped 6 bases, with 17 bases sitting between them. This CDR3 comprises 15 residues. Each CDR3 protein is one row after TCRdb ran MiXCR on the RT-PCR reads. The table records 860,000 or so distinct CDR3 sequences, around 21% of them present only once. Remarks on this clonotype: Its antigen is unknown.

The chain couples TRBV5-1 to TRBJ1-4; TRBD1 might be the D (5 bases). The receptor's source is a man over 45 who received an inactivated influenza vaccine. This specimen consisted of PBMCs from blood, obtained more than 4 days after vaccination. The CDR3 is CASRPGHGPHEKLFF. CDR3 DNA sequence: TGCGCCAGCAGGCCCGGACACGGGCCTCATGAAAAACTGTTTTTT.